The sample holds many counts of the clone carrying this T cell receptor (beta chain). Its antigen remains unidentified. CDR1 and CDR2 from the germline V gene are SGHTA and FQGNSA. The CDR3 is 14 amino acids. The V and J ends lost 2 bases and 0 bases respectively, with 8 bases between them. TCRdb recomputed calls from the reads with MiXCR, one row per CDR3 protein. The sample carries approximately 140,000 distinct CDR3 sequences, roughly 9% recorded once. These data belong to a study of T cell repertoires in cytomegalovirus infection. Study-wide results and limits: Individuals carrying CMV plus the relevant HLA were identified by cumulative frequency of public TCR beta families.

This receptor was identified in a human donor in good health (CMV status not recorded). Some clones in this sample may be carry-over from other donors' samples. The chain employs TRBV7-2 and TRBJ2-7; tentative D call: TRBD2 (5 bases). The sequencing sample was made of PBMCs. CDR3 loop: CASSLSGDSYEQYF. CDR3 coding DNA: TGTGCCAGCAGCTTATCCGGGGACTCCTACGAGCAGTACTTC.